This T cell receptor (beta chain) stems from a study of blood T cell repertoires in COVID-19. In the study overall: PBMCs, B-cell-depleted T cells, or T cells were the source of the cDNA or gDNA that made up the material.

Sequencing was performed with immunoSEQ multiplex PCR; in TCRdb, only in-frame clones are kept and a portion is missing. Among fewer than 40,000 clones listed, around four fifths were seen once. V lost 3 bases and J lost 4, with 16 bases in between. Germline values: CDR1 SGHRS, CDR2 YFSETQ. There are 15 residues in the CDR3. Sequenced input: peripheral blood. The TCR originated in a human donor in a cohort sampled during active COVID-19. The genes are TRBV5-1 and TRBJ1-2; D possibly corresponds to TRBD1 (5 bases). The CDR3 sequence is CASSSGAGEGYGYTF. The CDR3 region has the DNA TGCGCCAGCAGCTCAGGAGCGGGGGAGGGCTATGGCTACACCTTC.